The 24 T cell receptor beta chains reported below all come from one sample, sequenced in a study of blood T cell repertoires in COVID-19 (dated by TCRdb to 2020 to 2021). Library preparation used the immunoSEQ multiplex PCR assay. Not all clones reach the TCRdb copy of this immuneACCESS table, which keeps in-frame sequences only. Checked studies attribute under half of the gap to unresolved V genes and leave the rest unexplained. For this sample there are about 330,000 clones; roughly nine tenths appear just once. Approximately 5% of the sample is in the top ten clones. Sequencing input: PBMCs or T cells enriched from blood (not recorded which). The source is a young woman who had recovered from COVID-19.

The gene calls are TRBV10-3 and TRBJ2-7; 11 nucleotides line up with TRBD2. Germline V lookup: CDR1 ENHRY, CDR2 SYGVKD. This CDR3 has 14 amino acids. J gave up 2 bases and V 10 bases, and 7 bases lay outside the gene matches. The CDR3 DNA follows: TGTGCCACTAGAAATAGCGGGGGGGCCTACGAGCAGTACTTC. Translating gives CATRNSGGAYEQYF.

The chain has TRBV18 and TRBJ1-4, with D unresolved. Germline CDR1 is KGHSH and CDR2 is LQKENI. This CDR3 spans 14 amino acids. V lost 6 bases and J lost 0, with 8 bases in between. The CDR3 sequence: CASSDTATNEKLFF. In DNA form, the CDR3 reads TGTGCCAGCTCTGACACTGCAACTAATGAAAAACTGTTTTTT.

The chain recombines TRBV11-2 with TRBJ2-6, with TRBD2 as a possible D gene (5 bases). Germline V gene data show CDR1 as SGHAT and CDR2 as FQNNGV. The CDR3 consists of 14 residues. V gave up 6 bases and J gave up 5 bases, with 11 bases separating them. The DNA of the CDR3 is TGTGCCAGCAGGACCAGCGGTTGGGCCAACGTCCTGACTTTC. As protein: CASRTSGWANVLTF.

This chain connects TRBV20-1 to TRBJ2-3; 8 positions agree with TRBD2. The CDR3 length is 14 residues. The V and J ends lost 3 bases and 5 bases, in that order; junction bases with no gene match: 7. Germline V gene sequence: CDR1 DFQATT, CDR2 SNEGSKA (reference sequence). This chain's CDR3 is CSASTSGGGDTQYF. CDR3 bases: TGCAGTGCTAGTACAAGCGGGGGTGGAGATACGCAGTATTTT.

V gene TRBV19 combines with J gene TRBJ1-2, with D hard to call. The ends were cut back, 2 bases at V and 4 bases at J, with 11 bases in the middle. Germline V gives CDR1 LNHDA, CDR2 SQIVND (reference sequence). The CDR3 loop spans 14 amino acids. The DNA for the CDR3 is TGTGCCAGTAGTATACTTGCGGCCACCTATGGCTACACCTTC. This translates into CASSILAATYGYTF. Full variable domain (missing parts from reference TRBV19 and TRBJ1-2): DGGITQSPKYLFRKEGQNVTLSCEQNLNHDAMYWYRQDPGQGLRLIYYSQIVNDFQKGDIAEGYSVSREKKESFPLTVTSAQKNPTAFYLCASSILAATYGYTFGSGTRLTVV.

The gene calls are TRBV6-2 or TRBV6-3 and TRBJ2-7; 9 bases align to TRBD1. The trim removed 4 bases at V and 0 bases at J, leaving 7 bases unmatched. Germline CDR1 is MNHEY and CDR2 is SVGEGT. The CDR3 runs to 16 residues. In DNA form, the CDR3 reads TGTGCCAGCAGTTTCACCGGGACAGGGAGCTCCTACGAGCAGTACTTC. Translated, it gives CASSFTGTGSSYEQYF.

The chain is built from TRBV25-1 and TRBJ2-3; D unclear. This CDR3 is 15 amino acids long. Trimming left V 1 base short and J 3 bases short, with 11 bases between. Germline CDR1 reads MGHDK; CDR2 reads SYGVNS. CDR3: CASSESGVRTDTQYF. CDR3 in DNA: TGTGCCAGCAGTGAATCCGGAGTGAGGACAGATACGCAGTATTTT. The complete variable domain, with remaining parts taken from reference TRBV25-1 and TRBJ2-3, reads EADIYQTPRYLVIGTGKKITLECSQTMGHDKMYWYQQDPGMELHLIHYSYGVNSTEKGDLSSESTVSRIRTEHFPLTLESARPSHTSQYLCASSESGVRTDTQYFGPGTRLTVL.

The chain employs TRBV4-3 and TRBJ1-2; D gene ambiguous. The V end was cut by 4 bases, the J end by 2 bases, with 11 bases between. This CDR3 region has 14 residues. CDR1 LGHNA and CDR2 YSLEER come from the germline V gene. CDR3 loop: CASSPTTANYGYTF. In nucleotides, the CDR3 is TGCGCCAGCAGCCCTACCACAGCCAACTATGGCTACACCTTC.

The CDR3 region is CASSLDPTGGDGYTF. The CDR3 DNA reads TGTGCCAGCAGCTTGGATCCGACAGGGGGTGATGGCTACACCTTC. The chain couples TRBV5-6 to TRBJ1-2; 9 nucleotides match TRBD1. Trimming removed 0 bases from V and 6 bases from J; junction bases left unmatched: 6. The germline V gene has CDR1 SGHDT and CDR2 YYEEEE. The CDR3 consists of 15 residues.

The chain combines TRBV27 with TRBJ1-6, with D perhaps matching TRBD1 (5 bases). Trimming took off 3 bases at V and 9 bases at J, with 12 bases between the two ends. This CDR3 has 14 residues. Germline V CDR1 and CDR2: MNHEY, SMNVEV (reference sequence). CDR3 sequence reads: CASSFSGGLSPLHF. The DNA of the CDR3 is TGTGCCAGCAGTTTCTCGGGGGGTCTTTCACCCCTCCACTTT.

This rearrangement joins TRBV12-3 or TRBV12-4 to TRBJ1-2; 9 bases agree with TRBD1. Losses at the gene ends were 8 bases for V and 5 bases for J; bases not matched to a gene: 6. This CDR3 has 13 residues. The DNA for the CDR3 is TGTGCCAGCTTGGACAGGGGAATGTATGGCTACACCTTC. This codes for CASLDRGMYGYTF.

V and J are TRBV2 and TRBJ2-7; D ambiguous. The CDR3 covers 13 residues. The germline V gene has CDR1 SNHLY and CDR2 FYNNEI. Trimming pared 2 bases from V and 4 bases from J, leaving 9 bases between. The CDR3 loop reads CASSEIPSYEQYF. The CDR3 DNA follows: TGTGCCAGCAGTGAAATTCCGTCTTACGAGCAGTACTTC. The full variable domain, in which reference TRBV2 and TRBJ2-7 provide the parts outside the CDR3, is EPEVTQTPSHQVTQMGQEVILRCVPISNHLYFYWYRQILGQKVEFLVSFYNNEISEKSEIFDDQFSVERPDGSNFTLKIRSTKLEDSAMYFCASSEIPSYEQYFGPGTRLTVT.

The rearrangement joins TRBV24-1 to TRBJ2-1, with TRBD2 matching 12 bases. The CDR3 sequence is 15 residues long. With 6 bases clipped from V and 8 bases from J, the junction kept 7 bases outside the gene matches. Germline CDR1 reads KGHDR; CDR2 reads SFDVKD. CDR3 sequence: CATSPTSGGTDEQFF. The CDR3 DNA sequence: TGTGCCACCAGTCCGACTAGCGGGGGTACGGATGAGCAGTTCTTC.

This clone appeared a single time. This chain joins TRBV7-2 and TRBJ2-5; 9 nucleotides align to TRBD2. Trimming at V came to 5 bases and at J to 1 base, leaving 5 bases not matched to a gene. Germline V gene lookup returns CDR1 SGHTA and CDR2 FQGNSA. This CDR3 has 15 residues. This CDR3 reads CASSLNSGGQETQYF. As DNA, the CDR3 is TGTGCCAGCAGCCTCAATAGCGGGGGCCAAGAGACCCAGTACTTC.

V usage is TRBV2 and J usage is TRBJ1-4; D is possibly TRBD1 (6 bases). Trimming shortened V by 3 bases and J by 0 bases, and 17 bases separated the two germline ends. The CDR3 spans 18 residues. Germline V CDR1 and CDR2: SNHLY, FYNNEI. The CDR3 reads CASSDLQDSLATNEKLFF. CDR3 coding DNA: TGTGCCAGCAGTGATTTGCAGGACAGCCTTGCAACTAATGAAAAACTGTTTTTT.

The V call is TRBV9, the J call TRBJ2-5; tentative D call: TRBD1 (6 bases). The CDR3 runs 15 residues. From germline, CDR1 is SGDLS and CDR2 YYNGEE. The ends were cut back, 0 bases at V and 1 base at J, with 10 bases in the middle. CDR3 nucleotide sequence: TGTGCCAGCAGCGTAGGTGGGGGCCTCCAAGAGACCCAGTACTTC. This encodes CASSVGGGLQETQYF. The full variable domain, its missing parts supplied by reference TRBV9 and TRBJ2-5, is DSGVTQTPKHLITATGQRVTLRCSPRSGDLSVYWYQQSLDQGLQFLIQYYNGEERAKGNILERFSAQQFPDLHSELNLSSLELGDSALYFCASSVGGGLQETQYFGPGTRLLVL.

V usage is TRBV7-9 and J usage is TRBJ2-7; no clear D gene. Germline loops: CDR1 SEHNR, CDR2 FQNEAQ (reference sequence). Trimming pared 7 bases from V and 0 bases from J, leaving 10 bases between. The CDR3 runs to 13 residues. CDR3 nucleotides: TGTGCCAGCAACATAGACACCTCCTACGAGCAGTACTTC. Translating it yields CASNIDTSYEQYF.

The genes are TRBV27 and TRBJ2-3, with D maybe TRBD1 (7 bases). The CDR3 consists of 14 residues. The V gene's germline CDR1 is MNHEY and CDR2 SMNVEV (reference sequence). Trimming took 4 bases from V and 5 from J, leaving 13 bases between them. CDR3 amino acids: CASSWRRGQDTQYF. CDR3 bases: TGTGCCAGCAGTTGGCGGAGGGGGCAAGATACGCAGTATTTT.

This clone was counted only a few times. This sequence joins TRBV10-3 and TRBJ1-5; 12 bases fit TRBD1. Germline CDR1 ENHRY, CDR2 SYGVKD. J gave up 2 bases and V 3 bases, and 8 bases lay outside the gene matches. The CDR3 covers 18 residues. CDR3 region: CAISEVGQGAVGNQPQHF. CDR3 coding DNA: TGTGCCATCAGTGAAGTGGGACAGGGGGCGGTTGGCAATCAGCCCCAGCATTTT.

The rearrangement joins TRBV4-3 to TRBJ2-5, with a possible D match to TRBD2 (7 bases). The CDR3 sequence is 17 residues long. The V gene lost 0 bases and the J gene lost 0 bases, with 14 bases spanning the gap. Germline values: CDR1 LGHNA, CDR2 YSLEER. CDR3 region: CASSQDSAGANQETQYF. In DNA form, the CDR3 reads TGCGCCAGCAGCCAAGATTCGGCGGGGGCTAACCAAGAGACCCAGTACTTC.

The CDR3 loop is CASSASGGISETQYF. Here the CDR3 DNA reads TGTGCCAGCAGCGCTAGCGGGGGGATTTCAGAGACCCAGTACTTC. This sequence joins TRBV7-3 and TRBJ2-5; 11 nucleotides line up with TRBD2. Germline-derived CDR1 and CDR2 are SGHTA and FQGTGA. The CDR3 is made up of 15 amino acids. Trimming cost V 5 bases and J 4 bases; bases outside gene matches: 6.

The J gene is TRBJ1-2, the V gene TRBV5-1, with 9 bases aligning to TRBD1. This CDR3 region has 14 residues. Per germline, CDR1 SGHRS and CDR2 YFSETQ. J gave up 6 bases and V 4 bases, and 7 bases lay outside the gene matches. The CDR3 coding sequence is TGCGCCAGCAGCGAGACACAGGGGGCCCATGGCTACACCTTC. It yields the protein CASSETQGAHGYTF.

As to this clone: Distinct nucleotide sequences in the sample also encode this CDR3. The rearrangement joins TRBV6-1 to TRBJ1-1, with TRBD1 matching over 7 bases. The V gene's germline CDR1 is MNHNS and CDR2 SASEGT. The trim removed 1 base at V and 3 bases at J, leaving 2 bases unmatched. The CDR3 is 14 residues long. CDR3 coding DNA: TGTGCCAGCAGTGAAGACAGGGGTGACACTGAAGCTTTCTTT. Amino acid sequence: CASSEDRGDTEAFF.

This chain connects TRBV7-2 to TRBJ2-1; D call uncertain. Germline V gives CDR1 SGHTA, CDR2 FQGNSA. Trimming shortened V by 5 bases and J by 9 bases, and 8 bases separated the two germline ends. This CDR3 contains 11 residues. DNA for the CDR3: TGTGCCAGCAGCGCGTCCCGTGAGCAGTTCTTC. It translates to CASSASREQFF.